This T cell receptor (beta chain) was recorded in a study of Ad26.COV2.S vaccination and SARS-CoV-2 variants. Study as a whole: Recipients of Ad26.COV2.S got it intramuscularly, once or twice 56 days apart.

General observations from the study: Marked by substantial breadth, spike-specific CD8+ and CD4+ T cell responses were reportedly seen after vaccination. It is possible that the TCR breadth and depth analyses underestimated the total T cell responses.

Regarding this clone: Its matching antigen is unknown.

The CDR3 length is 15 residues. With V trimmed by 6 bases and J by 0 bases, 4 bases remained unmatched. Germline loops: CDR1 MNHNY, CDR2 SVGAGI (reference sequence). Measured with immunoSEQ multiplex PCR; TCRdb has only the in-frame clones, and not every one. The sample shows 440,000 or so clones, roughly 91% of them seen only once. Sample treatment: roughly 18 received Ad26.COV2.S at low or high dose, single or two shots; about 5 received placebo; per-sample allocation not given. Each sample was drawn 63 days after the first injection (of vaccine or placebo). The J gene is TRBJ1-3, the V gene TRBV6-6; 8 bases align to TRBD1. Sequencing was performed on peripheral blood, taken in a trial of Ad26.COV2.S vaccine versus placebo. This TCR was sampled from a person between 18 and 65 years old who received the Ad26.COV2.S COVID-19 vaccine or a placebo. CDR3 region: CASRDRGSSGNTIYF. In DNA form, the CDR3 reads TGTGCCAGCAGAGACAGGGGAAGCTCTGGAAACACCATATATTTT.